The clone carrying this T cell receptor (beta chain) was seen at least ten times. Its target is not known. The record originates from a study of T cells in Graves' hyperthyroidism and ophthalmopathy. Broader study findings: Ophthalmopathy onset followed model prediction by a median about seven months.

Amplification of TCR beta CDR3 regions was performed using RNA transcripts as template. HTBI primers were used for first-round RT-PCR of the TCR CDR3. MiXCR, applied by TCRdb to the multiplex PCR reads, yields one record per CDR3 protein. The sample shows under 400,000 distinct CDR3 sequences, 12% to 15% of them seen only once. Germline CDR1 reads SGHRS; CDR2 reads YFSETQ. Trimming shortened V by 4 bases and J by 4 bases, and 14 bases separated the two germline ends. The CDR3 length is 15 residues. Uncontrolled infection, other autoimmune disease, pregnancy and lactation each barred patients from inclusion. Each diagnosis drew on symptoms, thyroxine, TRAb, thyroid ultrasound and orbital computed tomography findings.

Sequenced material: blood. The gene calls are TRBV5-1 and TRBJ2-2; D is unresolved. This TCR came from a woman aged 55 to 70 with Graves' ophthalmopathy. For the CDR3, the DNA is TGCGCCAGCAGCCCACTGAACGGCTTCACCGGGGAGCTGTTTTTT. Translated: CASSPLNGFTGELFF.